This T cell receptor (beta chain) was found in a study of shared clonotypes between healthy human individuals. TCRdb keeps only in-frame clones here, not all; method: immunoSEQ multiplex PCR. The data hold 500,000 or so clones, with roughly 95% observed a single time. This sequence originates from a young woman in good health. Sequencing was performed on naive CD4+ T cells sorted from blood. Subset defined: CD45RA+ positively selected.

This chain's CDR3 is CASNPLAGGPNEQFF. The DNA for the CDR3 is TGTGCCAGCAACCCACTAGCGGGAGGGCCGAATGAGCAGTTCTTC. This chain connects TRBV2 to TRBJ2-1, with 13 bases aligning to TRBD2. The CDR3 spans 15 residues. Unmatched junction bases numbered 7, after V lost 7 bases and J lost 7 bases. Germline V CDR1 and CDR2: SNHLY, FYNNEI.